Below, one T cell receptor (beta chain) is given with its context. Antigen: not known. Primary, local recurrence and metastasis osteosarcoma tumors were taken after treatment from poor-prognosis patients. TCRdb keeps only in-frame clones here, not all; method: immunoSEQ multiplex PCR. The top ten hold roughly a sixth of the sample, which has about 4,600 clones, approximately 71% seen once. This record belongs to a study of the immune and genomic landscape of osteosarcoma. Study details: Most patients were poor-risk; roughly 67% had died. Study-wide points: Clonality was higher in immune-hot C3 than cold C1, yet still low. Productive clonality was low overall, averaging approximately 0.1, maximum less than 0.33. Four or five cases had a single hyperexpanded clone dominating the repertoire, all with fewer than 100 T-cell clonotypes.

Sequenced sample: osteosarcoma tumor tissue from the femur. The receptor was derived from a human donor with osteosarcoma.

The CDR3 nucleotides read TGTGCTGAATCCGGGCTAGCGGGAGGCAATGAGCAGTTCTTC. It codes for CAESGLAGGNEQFF. This chain connects TRBV12-5 to TRBJ2-1, with 11 positions matching TRBD2. This CDR3 has 14 amino acids. In germline, CDR1 is LGHNT, CDR2 FRNRAP. With 11 bases clipped from V and 6 bases from J, the junction kept 9 bases outside the gene matches.